A selection of T cell receptor beta chains follows, all from one sample in a study of beta chain features in type 1 diabetes. Sequencing used immunoSEQ multiplex PCR; TCRdb keeps in-frame clones, though not all of them. The sample records around 600,000 clones, 9.5% to 15% being singletons. Input material: naive CD4+ T cells from blood. The receptors were sampled from a man under 40 with type 1 diabetes. Both conserved end residues are trimmed from each CDR3. Each record gives: V gene, clone size, J gene, CDR3 length, CDR3 protein. For some rows the clone size is stated as once, few or many, or as a class when expanded; others skip it.

v_call: TRBV5-5
clone_size: few
j_call: TRBJ2-5
cdr3_length: 15
cdr3_aa: ASSSVGSVLGGETQY

v_call: TRBV9
clone_size: NA
j_call: TRBJ2-2
cdr3_length: 11
cdr3_aa: ASSETGTGELF

v_call: TRBV5-4
clone_size: NA
j_call: TRBJ2-1
cdr3_length: 13
cdr3_aa: ASSLEQGNYNEQF

v_call: TRBV2
clone_size: NA
j_call: TRBJ2-3
cdr3_length: 11
cdr3_aa: ASSGDGTDTQY

v_call: TRBV18
clone_size: NA
j_call: TRBJ2-7
cdr3_length: 13
cdr3_aa: ASSPPGLAEMAQY

v_call: TRBV14
clone_size: few
j_call: TRBJ2-7
cdr3_length: 10
cdr3_aa: ASSLQGYEQY

v_call: TRBV6-5
clone_size: few
j_call: TRBJ1-3
cdr3_length: 12
cdr3_aa: ASSREDSGNTIY

v_call: TRBV29-1
clone_size: NA
j_call: TRBJ2-5
cdr3_length: 11
cdr3_aa: SAQIAGQETQY

v_call: TRBV11-2
clone_size: few
j_call: TRBJ2-2
cdr3_length: 13
cdr3_aa: ASSFETTYTGELF

v_call: TRBV6-1
clone_size: NA
j_call: TRBJ2-3
cdr3_length: 13
cdr3_aa: ASSEGQYGADTQY

v_call: TRBV6-6
clone_size: NA
j_call: TRBJ2-7
cdr3_length: 11
cdr3_aa: ASIHGPSYEQY

v_call: TRBV6-5
clone_size: NA
j_call: TRBJ1-2
cdr3_length: 12
cdr3_aa: ASRGRREFYGYT

v_call: TRBV9
clone_size: NA
j_call: TRBJ1-4
cdr3_length: 11
cdr3_aa: ASSVSVNEKLF

v_call: TRBV6-5
clone_size: few
j_call: TRBJ2-3
cdr3_length: 11
cdr3_aa: ASRPDSYSTQY

v_call: TRBV7-8
clone_size: NA
j_call: TRBJ2-7
cdr3_length: 11
cdr3_aa: ASRSPRSYEQY

v_call: TRBV2
clone_size: NA
j_call: TRBJ1-4
cdr3_length: 13
cdr3_aa: AASDPWDANEKLF

v_call: TRBV11-2
clone_size: NA
j_call: TRBJ2-7
cdr3_length: 12
cdr3_aa: ASSRTYPPLEQY

v_call: TRBV7-3
clone_size: NA
j_call: TRBJ1-2
cdr3_length: 13
cdr3_aa: ASSLTSTGAYGYT

v_call: TRBV7-2
clone_size: NA
j_call: TRBJ2-2
cdr3_length: 12
cdr3_aa: ASSGRQGAGELF

v_call: TRBV5-1
clone_size: NA
j_call: TRBJ2-5
cdr3_length: 15
cdr3_aa: ASSLTTGQSYQETQY

v_call: TRBV19
clone_size: few
j_call: TRBJ2-5
cdr3_length: 12
cdr3_aa: ASSAYRGQETQY

v_call: TRBV10-3
clone_size: NA
j_call: TRBJ2-7
cdr3_length: 16
cdr3_aa: AISEPGGGGSRAYEQY

v_call: TRBV6-1
clone_size: NA
j_call: TRBJ2-3
cdr3_length: 10
cdr3_aa: ASSETGTTQY

v_call: TRBV18
clone_size: NA
j_call: TRBJ1-1
cdr3_length: 10
cdr3_aa: ASAPMNTEAF

v_call: TRBV9
clone_size: NA
j_call: TRBJ1-2
cdr3_length: 12
cdr3_aa: ASSVAPGSWGYT

v_call: TRBV7-2
clone_size: NA
j_call: TRBJ2-5
cdr3_length: 14
cdr3_aa: ASTNSGTVPSETQY

v_call: TRBV5-1
clone_size: NA
j_call: TRBJ2-5
cdr3_length: 10
cdr3_aa: ASSEPEETQY

v_call: TRBV7-2
clone_size: few
j_call: TRBJ2-3
cdr3_length: 12
cdr3_aa: ASSLDGLTDTQY

v_call: TRBV7-2
clone_size: NA
j_call: TRBJ2-5
cdr3_length: 14
cdr3_aa: ASSLALQGAEETQY

v_call: TRBV7-2
clone_size: NA
j_call: TRBJ2-7
cdr3_length: 12
cdr3_aa: ASSPSTAAYEQY

v_call: TRBV21-1
clone_size: few
j_call: TRBJ1-2
cdr3_length: 13
cdr3_aa: ASSKDLDGAYGYT

v_call: TRBV5-1
clone_size: few
j_call: TRBJ2-1
cdr3_length: 15
cdr3_aa: ASSLAPGAGSYNEQF

v_call: TRBV5-1
clone_size: NA
j_call: TRBJ1-1
cdr3_length: 12
cdr3_aa: ASSLDIFNTEAF

v_call: TRBV28
clone_size: NA
j_call: TRBJ1-5
cdr3_length: 14
cdr3_aa: ASIWDRGWSNQPQH

v_call: TRBV4-3
clone_size: few
j_call: TRBJ2-2
cdr3_length: 15
cdr3_aa: ASSQGRQGVGTGELF

v_call: TRBV7-2
clone_size: few
j_call: TRBJ2-4
cdr3_length: 14
cdr3_aa: ASSLKSGTGRNIQY

v_call: TRBV7-9
clone_size: few
j_call: TRBJ1-2
cdr3_length: 11
cdr3_aa: ASSFDREYGYT

v_call: TRBV7-2
clone_size: NA
j_call: TRBJ2-5
cdr3_length: 13
cdr3_aa: ASSYTGSGRETQY

v_call: TRBV29-1
clone_size: NA
j_call: TRBJ2-5
cdr3_length: 14
cdr3_aa: SVEDLLSVGGWNQY

v_call: TRBV7-2
clone_size: NA
j_call: TRBJ1-1
cdr3_length: 12
cdr3_aa: ASSHPTGGTEAF

v_call: TRBV10-3
clone_size: few
j_call: TRBJ2-2
cdr3_length: 13
cdr3_aa: AISDFGSGTGELF

v_call: TRBV15
clone_size: few
j_call: TRBJ1-2
cdr3_length: 12
cdr3_aa: ATSREGTGYGYT

v_call: TRBV7-6
clone_size: NA
j_call: TRBJ2-5
cdr3_length: 13
cdr3_aa: ASSLGSGGQETQY

v_call: TRBV29-1
clone_size: NA
j_call: TRBJ2-3
cdr3_length: 12
cdr3_aa: SVEGPGSADTQY

v_call: TRBV5-1
clone_size: few
j_call: TRBJ2-7
cdr3_length: 12
cdr3_aa: ASSVGTTSYEQY

v_call: TRBV6-6
clone_size: NA
j_call: TRBJ2-3
cdr3_length: 10
cdr3_aa: ASSPSGDTQY

v_call: TRBV29-1
clone_size: few
j_call: TRBJ1-2
cdr3_length: 13
cdr3_aa: SVEKEDRAHYGYT

v_call: TRBV5-4
clone_size: NA
j_call: TRBJ2-3
cdr3_length: 14
cdr3_aa: ASSLGTSWLVDTQY

v_call: TRBV7-2
clone_size: NA
j_call: TRBJ2-2
cdr3_length: 12
cdr3_aa: ASSPRQVTGELF

v_call: TRBV19
clone_size: NA
j_call: TRBJ1-5
cdr3_length: 13
cdr3_aa: ASSWGVDSNQPQH

v_call: TRBV27
clone_size: few
j_call: TRBJ2-3
cdr3_length: 13
cdr3_aa: ASSFDEGGADTQY

v_call: TRBV28
clone_size: few
j_call: TRBJ2-4
cdr3_length: 10
cdr3_aa: ASTTGLAGLY

v_call: TRBV7-9
clone_size: few
j_call: TRBJ1-1
cdr3_length: 9
cdr3_aa: ASSLQAEAF